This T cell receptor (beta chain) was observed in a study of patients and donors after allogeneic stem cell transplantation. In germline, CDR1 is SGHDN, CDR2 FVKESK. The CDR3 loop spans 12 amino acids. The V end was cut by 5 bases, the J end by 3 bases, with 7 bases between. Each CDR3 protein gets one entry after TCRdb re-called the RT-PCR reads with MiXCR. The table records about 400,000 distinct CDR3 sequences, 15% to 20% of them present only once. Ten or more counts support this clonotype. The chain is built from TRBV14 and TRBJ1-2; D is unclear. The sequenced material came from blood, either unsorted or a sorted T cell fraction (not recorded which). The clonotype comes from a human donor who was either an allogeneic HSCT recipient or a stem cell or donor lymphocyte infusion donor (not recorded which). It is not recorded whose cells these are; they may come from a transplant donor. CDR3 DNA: TGTGCCAGCAGCAGGGATTACTATGGCTACACCTTC. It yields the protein CASSRDYYGYTF.